Reported below is one TCR beta chain. Its antigen remains unknown. Control samples came 1 year after myeloablative marrow transplants with methotrexate plus calcineurin inhibitor. The sample is drawn from a study of T cells after posttransplantation cyclophosphamide. Regarding the study as a whole: Blood and skin or GI T cell repertoires showed limited TRB overlap. Recipient CMV seropositivity and CMV reactivation strongly tracked TRB clonality.

Assay used: immunoSEQ multiplex PCR; TCRdb lists only in-frame clones, some missing. The sample has 15,000 to 20,000 clones; more than 75% are singletons. This TCR was sampled from a male patient aged 50 to 59 who received an allogeneic stem cell transplant from an unrelated donor, was CMV-positive, and had chronic GVHD only. T cells may partly derive from the graft donor. The starting material was PBMCs, obtained after an allogeneic stem cell transplant with a calcineurin inhibitor and methotrexate.

The CDR3 region is CASSFQGAGELFF. CDR3 DNA: TGTGCCAGCAGTTTTCAAGGGGCCGGGGAGCTGTTTTTT. This rearrangement joins TRBV28 to TRBJ2-2; D is possibly TRBD1 (5 bases). Germline assignment: CDR1 MDHEN and CDR2 SYDVKM. The CDR3 extends over 13 amino acids. V gave up 3 bases and J gave up 6 bases, with 8 bases separating them.